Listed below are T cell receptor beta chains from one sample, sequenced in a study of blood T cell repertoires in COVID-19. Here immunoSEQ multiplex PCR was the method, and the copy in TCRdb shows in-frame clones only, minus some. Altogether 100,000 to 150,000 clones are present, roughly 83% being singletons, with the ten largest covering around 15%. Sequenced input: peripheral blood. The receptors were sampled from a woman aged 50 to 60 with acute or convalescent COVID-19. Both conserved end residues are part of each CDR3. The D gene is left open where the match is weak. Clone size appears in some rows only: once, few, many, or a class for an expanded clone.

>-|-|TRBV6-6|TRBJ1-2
TGTGCCAGCACTGTGCCGGCGGACTATGGCTACACCTTC
CASTVPADYGYTF
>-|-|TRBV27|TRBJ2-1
TGTGCCAGCAGCCAGTGGCGGGGCCCCTACAATGAGCAGTTCTTC
CASSQWRGPYNEQFF
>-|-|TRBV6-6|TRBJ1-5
TGTGCCAGCAGTTACTTCCGACAACCGTACGATCAGCCCCAGCATTTT
CASSYFRQPYDQPQHF
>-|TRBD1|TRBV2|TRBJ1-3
TGTGCCAGCAGTGGACAGGGGAGAAGTGGAAACACCATATATTTT
CASSGQGRSGNTIYF
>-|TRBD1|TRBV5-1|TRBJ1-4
TGCGCCAGCAGCTTGGAAGGACAGGGGGCTTGGGAAAAACTGTTTTTT
CASSLEGQGAWEKLFF
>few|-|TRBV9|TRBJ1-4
TGTGCCAGCAGCTCCCAGACAGGTCTTAATGAAAAACTGTTTTTT
CASSSQTGLNEKLFF
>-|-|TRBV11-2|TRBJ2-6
TGTGCCAGCAGCTTAGCCCAAAACGCGGTTGGGGCCAACGTCCTGACTTTC
CASSLAQNAVGANVLTF
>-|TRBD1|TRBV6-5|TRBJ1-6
TGTGCCAGCACAGGGACAGAGACATATAATTCACCCCTCCACTTT
CASTGTETYNSPLHF
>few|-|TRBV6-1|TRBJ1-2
TGTGCCAGCAGTGAACAGGAAGGGGTCGGCTACACCTTC
CASSEQEGVGYTF
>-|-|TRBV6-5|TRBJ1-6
TGTGCCAGCAGTCCTCGGGACACGGATACACCCCTCCACTTT
CASSPRDTDTPLHF
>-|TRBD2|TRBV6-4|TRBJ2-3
TGTGCCAGCAGTGAAAGCGGGGCCACAGATACGCAGTATTTT
CASSESGATDTQYF
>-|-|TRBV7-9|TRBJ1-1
TGTGCCAGCAGCTTACAGGTTAACACTGAAGCTTTCTTT
CASSLQVNTEAFF
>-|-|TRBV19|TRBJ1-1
TGTGCCAGTAGTATCGTGGTCGGTAACACTGAAGCTTTCTTT
CASSIVVGNTEAFF
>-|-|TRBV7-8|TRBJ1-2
TGTGCCAGCAGCTTTGAGACAGGAGTCCGGTATGGCTACACCTTC
CASSFETGVRYGYTF
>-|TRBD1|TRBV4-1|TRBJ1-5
TGCGCCAGCAGCCAAGAGGGACAGGGGTCCGGACGCAATCAGCCCCAGCATTTT
CASSQEGQGSGRNQPQHF
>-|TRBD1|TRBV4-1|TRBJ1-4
TGCGCCAGCAGTCCGGGACAGGGGTATGAAAAACTGTTTTTT
CASSPGQGYEKLFF
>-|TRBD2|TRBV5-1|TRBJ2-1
TGCGCCAGCAGCCTAGCGGGGGGTACTTATAGTGAGCAGTTCTTC
CASSLAGGTYSEQFF
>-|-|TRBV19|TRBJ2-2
TGTGCCAGTAGTAGTTCTAGCAGGGGGGCCGGGGAGCTGTTTTTT
CASSSSSRGAGELFF
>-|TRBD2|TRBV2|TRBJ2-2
TGTGCCAGCAGGATTCGGCGGGGGGGCACCGGGGAGCTGTTTTTT
CASRIRRGGTGELFF
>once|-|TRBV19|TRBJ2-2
TGTGCCAGTAGTATCGGCCAGACAGTCACCGGGGAGCTGTTTTTT
CASSIGQTVTGELFF
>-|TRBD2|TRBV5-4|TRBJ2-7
TGTGCCAGCAGCGGCCAGAGCCCGGGACTAGCGGGGAGCGAGCAGTACTTC
CASSGQSPGLAGSEQYF
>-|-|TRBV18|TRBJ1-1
TGTGCCAGCTCCCCTACTAACACTGAAGCTTTCTTT
CASSPTNTEAFF
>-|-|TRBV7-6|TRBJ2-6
TGTGCCAGCAGCTTTCAGATCTCTGGGGCCAACGTCCTGACTTTC
CASSFQISGANVLTF
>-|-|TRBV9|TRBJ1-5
TGTGCCAGCAGCGTAGGTCCGGGGGTAAGCAATCAGCCCCAGCATTTT
CASSVGPGVSNQPQHF
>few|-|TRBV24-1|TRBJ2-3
TGTGCCACCAGTGATACAGACAGCCTTCCTACGCAGTATTTT
CATSDTDSLPTQYF
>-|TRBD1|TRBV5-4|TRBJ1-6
TGTGCCAGCAGGGGACAGGGGAATTCACCCCTCCACTTT
CASRGQGNSPLHF
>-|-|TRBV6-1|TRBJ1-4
TGTGCCAGCAGTGACGCCACAGGGCGCACTAATGAAAAACTGTTTTTT
CASSDATGRTNEKLFF
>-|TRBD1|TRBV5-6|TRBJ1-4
TGTGCCAGCAGCTTCGGGACAGGGCAGGATGAAAAACTGTTTTTT
CASSFGTGQDEKLFF
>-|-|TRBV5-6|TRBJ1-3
TGTGCCAGCAGCTCGCAGTTCTCTGGAAACACCATATATTTT
CASSSQFSGNTIYF
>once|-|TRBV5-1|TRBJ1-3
TGCGCCAGCAGCTTGGTCCAGAATTCTGGAAACACCATATATTTT
CASSLVQNSGNTIYF
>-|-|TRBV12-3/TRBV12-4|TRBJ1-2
TGTGCCAGCAGTTTTCGGCTAGTTAATGGCTACACCTTC
CASSFRLVNGYTF
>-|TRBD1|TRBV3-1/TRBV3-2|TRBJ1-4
TGTGCCAGCAGCCACAGGGGGCATGAAAAACTGTTTTTT
CASSHRGHEKLFF
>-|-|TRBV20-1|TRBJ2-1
TGCAGTGCTAGTGATCAGGGATCCTACAATGAGCAGTTCTTC
CSASDQGSYNEQFF
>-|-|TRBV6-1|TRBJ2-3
TGTGCCAGCAGTGAAGGGGGGCTGCTGCCGCAGTATTTT
CASSEGGLLPQYF
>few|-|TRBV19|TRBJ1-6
TGTGCCAGTAGTATTTTCGGACAAGTCAATTCACCCCTCCACTTT
CASSIFGQVNSPLHF
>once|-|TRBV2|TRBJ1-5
TGTGCCAGCAGGGTAGCGGAAGATCAGCCCCAGCATTTT
CASRVAEDQPQHF
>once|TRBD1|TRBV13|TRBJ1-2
TGTGCCAGCAGCGCCTGGGACAGCAACTATGGCTACACCTTC
CASSAWDSNYGYTF
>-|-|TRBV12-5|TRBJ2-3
TGTGCTAGTGGTTTTGCTGGAGGCGGGACTAGCACAGATACGCAGTATTTT
CASGFAGGGTSTDTQYF
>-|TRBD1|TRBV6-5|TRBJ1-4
TGTGCCAGCAGCCGGGACAGGGGTTGGAGTGAAAAACTGTTTTTT
CASSRDRGWSEKLFF
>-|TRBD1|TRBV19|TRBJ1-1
TGTGCCGTGACAGGGCTTGGAAAAGCTTTCTTT
CAVTGLGKAFF
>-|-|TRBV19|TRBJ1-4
TGTGCCAGTATGGGGAGGACCGGGCCGCGAAATGAAAAACTGTTTTTT
CASMGRTGPRNEKLFF
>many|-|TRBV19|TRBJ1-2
TGTGCCAGTAGTATTAATGGGGGCGCCTACTATGGCTACACCTTC
CASSINGGAYYGYTF
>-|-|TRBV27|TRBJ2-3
TGTGCCAGCAGTACCCGACTGCGAGGGAGCACAGATACGCAGTATTTT
CASSTRLRGSTDTQYF
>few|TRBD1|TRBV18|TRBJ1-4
TGTGCCAGCTCACGCAGGGGGCTCGGGGAAAAACTGTTTTTT
CASSRRGLGEKLFF
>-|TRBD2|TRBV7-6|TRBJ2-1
TGTGCCAGCAGCTTACTAGGACTAGCGGGGGGGCTGATCTACAATGAGCAGTTCTTC
CASSLLGLAGGLIYNEQFF